This TCR beta chain was observed in a study of Graves' ophthalmopathy and Graves' hyperthyroidism. Study-wide results and caveats: Using a 13-signature model, the authors split ophthalmopathy from stable hyperthyroidism, with approximately 88% sensitivity and around 84% specificity. A majority of expanded thyroid clonotypes exceeding 0.001 frequency were likewise present in blood.

The starting material, about 9.5 ml of fresh peripheral blood, provided the PBMCs. Regarding this clonotype: Its specificity is unknown.

The CDR3 consists of 14 residues. Germline V CDR1 and CDR2: DFQATT, SNEGSKA (reference sequence). Unmatched junction bases numbered 14, after V lost 6 bases and J lost 7 bases. From RNA, the CDR3 regions of TCR beta chains were amplified and sequenced. RT-PCR with HTBI primers came first, then second-round multiplex PCR. Each CDR3 protein is one row after TCRdb ran MiXCR on the multiplex PCR reads. The sample yields 660,000 or so distinct CDR3 sequences, about 40% seen once. Sequenced material: peripheral blood. This sequence originates from an adult man with Graves' ophthalmopathy. The chain combines TRBV20-1 with TRBJ1-1, with TRBD1 matching over 7 bases. The CDR3 DNA sequence: TGCAGTGCACCTTTGGGGGACAGACGACATGAAGCTTTCTTT. It codes for CSAPLGDRRHEAFF.